This TCR beta chain was sequenced in a study of T-cell memory formation after mild COVID-19. Points from the study as a whole: While clones contracting from day 15 to 85 were balanced between CD4 and CD8, later expanders leaned CD4+. CD4+ contracting clones lay mainly in CM and EM, CD8+ ones in EMRA.

Looked up from germline, CDR1 is SGHNT and CDR2 is YYREEE (reference sequence). V was cut by 3 bases and J by 5 bases, with 18 bases left in between. The CDR3 has 15 amino acids. TCRdb passed the 5' RACE reads through MiXCR, listing each CDR3 protein once. The table shows 250,000 or so distinct CDR3 sequences, with approximately 10% occurring only once. On this clonotype: The antigen is undetermined.

Source material: PBMCs or a T cell subset sorted from them (not recorded which). The TCR sequence derives from a man aged 18 to 30 who had mild COVID-19 (a few samples of this study predate the infection). Cell type and time point are not known. The chain uses TRBV5-4 and TRBJ2-7; D possibly corresponds to TRBD2 (6 bases). CDR3 sequence reads: CASSSMGDWVDEQYF. The CDR3 bases are TGTGCCAGCAGCTCTATGGGGGACTGGGTCGACGAGCAGTACTTC.